This is a list of T cell receptor beta chains from one sample in a study of blood T cell repertoires in COVID-19. TCRdb keeps only in-frame clones here, not all; method: immunoSEQ multiplex PCR. The table includes roughly 250,000 clones, 70% to 90% detected once. The sequenced sample consisted of PBMCs or T cells enriched from blood (not recorded which). The receptors derive from a man in his fifties who had been exposed to COVID-19. Each CDR3 is given without its conserved first and last residue. The order of the fields is J gene, V gene, CDR3 protein.

J: TRBJ1-2; V: TRBV5-4; CDR3: ASSTTGYYGYT
J: TRBJ2-2; V: TRBV11-3; CDR3: ASSVRQGEDGGELF
J: TRBJ1-5; V: TRBV28; CDR3: AANYRIGQNSNQPQH
J: TRBJ2-2; V: TRBV5-1; CDR3: ASSSRQANTGELF
J: TRBJ2-7; V: TRBV5-1; CDR3: ASSRVARDSYEQY
J: TRBJ2-1; V: TRBV28; CDR3: ASSSGAGGPYNEQF
J: TRBJ2-5; V: TRBV5-1; CDR3: ARSGVGGGRETQY
J: TRBJ2-4; V: TRBV5-1; CDR3: ASSLDGTGASKNIQY
J: TRBJ1-2; V: TRBV6-6; CDR3: ASRGPDEPNYGYT
J: TRBJ2-5; V: TRBV11-3; CDR3: ASSLIGTSMETQY
J: TRBJ2-7; V: TRBV5-1; CDR3: ASSLTQSPSSSYEQY
J: TRBJ2-7; V: TRBV27; CDR3: ASSFRVGAYEQY
J: TRBJ1-1; V: TRBV12-3/TRBV12-4; CDR3: AIKTSLNTEAF
J: TRBJ1-5; V: TRBV6-1; CDR3: ASSEGAPAPQH
J: TRBJ2-2; V: TRBV4-1; CDR3: ASSQRTVTGELF
J: TRBJ1-2; V: TRBV5-1; CDR3: ASSLGTDKKSYGYT
J: TRBJ1-6; V: TRBV7-2; CDR3: ASSLSRDSYNSPLH
J: TRBJ1-5; V: TRBV13; CDR3: ASSLQGFNQPQH
J: TRBJ2-7; V: TRBV6-5; CDR3: ASSYSVRGEQY
J: TRBJ1-2; V: TRBV29-1; CDR3: SARGQLYGYT
J: TRBJ2-5; V: TRBV5-4; CDR3: ASSFALAGIETQY
J: TRBJ1-5; V: TRBV30; CDR3: AWSFPNQPQH
J: TRBJ1-5; V: TRBV28; CDR3: ASGLRVGAQPQH